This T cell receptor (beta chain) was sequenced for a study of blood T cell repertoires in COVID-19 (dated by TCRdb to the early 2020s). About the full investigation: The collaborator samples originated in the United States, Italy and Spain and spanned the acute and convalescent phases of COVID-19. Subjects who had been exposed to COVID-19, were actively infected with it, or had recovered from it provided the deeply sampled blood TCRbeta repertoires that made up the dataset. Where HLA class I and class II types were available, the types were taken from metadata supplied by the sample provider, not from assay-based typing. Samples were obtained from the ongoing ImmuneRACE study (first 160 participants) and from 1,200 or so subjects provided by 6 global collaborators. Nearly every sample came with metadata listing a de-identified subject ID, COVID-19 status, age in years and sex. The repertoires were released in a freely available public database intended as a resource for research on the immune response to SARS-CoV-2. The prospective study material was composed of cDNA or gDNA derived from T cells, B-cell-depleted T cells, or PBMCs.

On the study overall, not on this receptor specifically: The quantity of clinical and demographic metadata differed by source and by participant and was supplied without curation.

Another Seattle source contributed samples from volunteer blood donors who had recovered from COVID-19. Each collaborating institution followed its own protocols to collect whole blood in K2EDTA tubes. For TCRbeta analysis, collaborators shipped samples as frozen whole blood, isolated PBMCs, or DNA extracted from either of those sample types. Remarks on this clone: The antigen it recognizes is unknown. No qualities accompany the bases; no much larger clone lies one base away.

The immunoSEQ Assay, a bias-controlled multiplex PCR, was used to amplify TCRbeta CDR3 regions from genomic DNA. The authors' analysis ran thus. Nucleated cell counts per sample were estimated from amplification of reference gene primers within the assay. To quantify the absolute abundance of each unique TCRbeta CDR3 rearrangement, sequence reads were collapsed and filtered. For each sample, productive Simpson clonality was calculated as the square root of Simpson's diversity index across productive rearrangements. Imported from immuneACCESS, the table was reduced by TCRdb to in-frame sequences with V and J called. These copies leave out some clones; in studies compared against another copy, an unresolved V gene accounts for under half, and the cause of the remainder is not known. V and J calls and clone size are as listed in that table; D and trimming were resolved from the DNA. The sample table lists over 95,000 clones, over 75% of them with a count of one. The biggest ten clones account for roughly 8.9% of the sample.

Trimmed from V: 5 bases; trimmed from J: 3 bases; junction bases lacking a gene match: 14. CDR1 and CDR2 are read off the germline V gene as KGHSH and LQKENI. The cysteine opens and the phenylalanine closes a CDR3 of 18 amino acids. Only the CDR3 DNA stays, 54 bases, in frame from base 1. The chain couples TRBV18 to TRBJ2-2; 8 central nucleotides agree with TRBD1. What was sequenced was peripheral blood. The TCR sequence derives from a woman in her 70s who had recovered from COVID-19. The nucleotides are TGTGCCAGCTCATCATTCCGTCAGGGGGCAGGGCACACCGGGGAGCTGTTTTTT. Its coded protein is CASSSFRQGAGHTGELFF.